This T cell receptor (beta chain) originates from a study of T-cell reconstitution after alpha-beta-depleted transplantation in children. This clonotype was counted many times. CDR1 is ENHRY, CDR2 SYGVKD, per germline. V lost 7 bases, J lost 6 bases, and 10 bases lay in between. CDR3 length: 11 amino acids. Library preparation (for TCRbeta) was performed with unique molecular identifiers. A single record per CDR3 protein comes from TCRdb applying MiXCR to the PCR reads. The sample shows 450,000 to 600,000 distinct CDR3 sequences, roughly 10% of them seen only once. This specimen consisted of PBMCs, obtained before TCRalphabeta/CD19-depleted stem cell transplant. This TCR was sampled from a child aged 2-15 years with inherited bone marrow failure, due to receive a stem cell transplant. This chain links TRBV10-3 with TRBJ2-7; D may be TRBD2 (6 bases). In DNA form, the CDR3 reads TGTGCCATCACGGCCGGGGGCGAGCAGTACTTC. Its protein product is CAITAGGEQYF.